The clone carrying this T cell receptor (beta chain) occurred a few times. Its antigen is unknown. Unmatched junction bases numbered 3, after V lost 4 bases and J lost 4 bases. Looked up from germline, CDR1 is SNHLY and CDR2 is FYNNEI. The CDR3 sequence is 13 residues long. The data belong to a study of human T cells and chemical hapten exposure. About the study: Skin of the upper inner arm, around 2 cm by around 2 cm, received 2% DPC for sensitization.

Time point specified: patch test 3, about 24 weeks after DPC sensitization. The treatment is: therapeutic diphenylcyclopropenone sensitization with weekly scalp DPC. Alopecia patients deemed DPC-suitable, aged 18 to 70, excluding pregnancy. Study-wide findings and caveats: Unchanged with DPC sensitization were TCRs above 1 in 1000 frequency. Against controls, expanded TCRs gave rise to significantly more large CDR3 similarity clusters.

TCRdb passed the RACE reads through MiXCR, listing each CDR3 protein once. The profile shows roughly 71,000 distinct CDR3 sequences, over 8.5% of them singletons. The rearrangement links TRBV2 to TRBJ2-5; 7 nucleotides align to TRBD2. The sequenced sample was whole blood, obtained in connection with sensitization to the hapten diphenylcyclopropenone (DPC). The source of this sequence is a woman between 50 and 59 years old with alopecia areata. Some clones in this sample may be carry-over from other donors' samples. CDR3 coding DNA: TGTGCCAGCAGTGTAACGGGGGGAGAGACCCAGTACTTC. It translates to CASSVTGGETQYF. Supplemented by reference TRBV2 and TRBJ2-5, the full variable domain reads EPEVTQTPSHQVTQMGQEVILRCVPISNHLYFYWYRQILGQKVEFLVSFYNNEISEKSEIFDDQFSVERPDGSNFTLKIRSTKLEDSAMYFCASSVTGGETQYFGPGTRLLVL.